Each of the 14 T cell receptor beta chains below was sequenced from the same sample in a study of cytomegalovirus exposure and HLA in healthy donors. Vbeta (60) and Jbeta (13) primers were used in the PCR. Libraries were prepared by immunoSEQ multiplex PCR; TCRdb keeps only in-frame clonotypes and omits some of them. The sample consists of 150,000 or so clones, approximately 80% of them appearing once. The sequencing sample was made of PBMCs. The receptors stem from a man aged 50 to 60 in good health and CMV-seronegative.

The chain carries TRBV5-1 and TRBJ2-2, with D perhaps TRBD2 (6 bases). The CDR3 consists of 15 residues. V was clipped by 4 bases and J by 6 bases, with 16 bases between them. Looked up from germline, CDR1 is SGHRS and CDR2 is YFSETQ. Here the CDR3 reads CASSLGEVRAGELFF. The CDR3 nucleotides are TGCGCCAGCAGCCTTGGGGAGGTTCGGGCCGGGGAGCTGTTTTTT.

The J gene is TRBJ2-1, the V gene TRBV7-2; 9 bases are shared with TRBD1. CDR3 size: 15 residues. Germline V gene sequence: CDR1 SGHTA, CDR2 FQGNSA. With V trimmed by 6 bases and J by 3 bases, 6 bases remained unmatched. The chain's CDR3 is CASSPDRGNYNEQFF. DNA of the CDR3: TGTGCCAGCAGTCCGGACAGGGGAAACTACAATGAGCAGTTCTTC.

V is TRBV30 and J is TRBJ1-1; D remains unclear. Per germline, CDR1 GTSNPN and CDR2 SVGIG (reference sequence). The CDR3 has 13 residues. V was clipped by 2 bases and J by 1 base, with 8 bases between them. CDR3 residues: CAWSTRPNTEAFF. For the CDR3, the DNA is TGTGCCTGGAGTACCAGGCCGAACACTGAAGCTTTCTTT.

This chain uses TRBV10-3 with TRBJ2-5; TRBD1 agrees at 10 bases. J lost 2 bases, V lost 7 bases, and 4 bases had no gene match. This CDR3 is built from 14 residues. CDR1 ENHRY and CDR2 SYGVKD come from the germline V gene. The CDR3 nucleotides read TGTGCCATCAAGGGACAGGGGCCACAAGAGACCCAGTACTTC. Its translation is CAIKGQGPQETQYF.

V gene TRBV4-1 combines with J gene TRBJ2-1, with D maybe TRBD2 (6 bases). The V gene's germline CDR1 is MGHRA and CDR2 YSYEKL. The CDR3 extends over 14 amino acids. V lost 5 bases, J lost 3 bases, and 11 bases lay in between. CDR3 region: CASSVPGLYNEQFF. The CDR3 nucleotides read TGCGCCAGCAGCGTCCCGGGACTCTACAATGAGCAGTTCTTC.

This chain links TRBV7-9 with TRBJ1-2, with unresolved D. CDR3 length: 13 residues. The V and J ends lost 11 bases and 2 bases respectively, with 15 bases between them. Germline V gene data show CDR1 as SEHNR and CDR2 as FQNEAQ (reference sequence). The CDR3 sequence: CALSEAPNYGYTF. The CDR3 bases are TGTGCCCTGTCGGAGGCACCCAACTATGGCTACACCTTC.

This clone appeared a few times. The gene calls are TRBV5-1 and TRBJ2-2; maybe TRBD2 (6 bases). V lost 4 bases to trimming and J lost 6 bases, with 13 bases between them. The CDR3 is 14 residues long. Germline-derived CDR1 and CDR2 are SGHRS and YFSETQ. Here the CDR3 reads CASSDRTGAGELFF. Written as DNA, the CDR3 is TGCGCCAGCAGCGACCGGACGGGGGCCGGGGAGCTGTTTTTT.

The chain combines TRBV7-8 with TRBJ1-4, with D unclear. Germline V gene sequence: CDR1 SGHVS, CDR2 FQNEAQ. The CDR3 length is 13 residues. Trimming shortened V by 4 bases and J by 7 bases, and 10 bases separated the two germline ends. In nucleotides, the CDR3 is TGTGCCAGCAGCTCGCGGTTTGGTGAAAAACTGTTTTTT. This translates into CASSSRFGEKLFF.

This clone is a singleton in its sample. The CDR3 DNA follows: TGTGCCAGCAGCTTAAAGCCACAGGGAGGGAATTCACCCCTCCACTTT. Its translation: CASSLKPQGGNSPLHF. J is TRBJ1-6 and V is TRBV7-3, with D possibly matching TRBD1 (6 bases). The CDR3 length is 16 residues. Germline CDR1 is SGHTA and CDR2 is FQGTGA. V was pared by 1 base and J by 7 bases, with 14 bases between.

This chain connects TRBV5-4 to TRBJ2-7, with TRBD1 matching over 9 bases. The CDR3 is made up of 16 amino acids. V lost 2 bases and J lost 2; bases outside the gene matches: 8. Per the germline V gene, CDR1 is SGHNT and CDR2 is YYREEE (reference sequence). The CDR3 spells CASSFKRDRVTYEQYF. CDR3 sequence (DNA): TGTGCCAGCAGCTTTAAGCGGGACAGGGTGACCTACGAGCAGTACTTC.

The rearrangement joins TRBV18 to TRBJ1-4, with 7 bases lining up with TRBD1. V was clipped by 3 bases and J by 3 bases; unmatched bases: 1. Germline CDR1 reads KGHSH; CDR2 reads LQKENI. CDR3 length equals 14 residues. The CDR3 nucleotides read TGTGCCAGCTCACCGGGGACAGCTAATGAAAAACTGTTTTTT. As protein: CASSPGTANEKLFF.

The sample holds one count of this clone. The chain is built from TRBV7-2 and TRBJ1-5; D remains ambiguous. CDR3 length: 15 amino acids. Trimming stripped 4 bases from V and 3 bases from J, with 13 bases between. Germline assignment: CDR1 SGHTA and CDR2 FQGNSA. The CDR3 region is CASSSLGEYNQPQHF. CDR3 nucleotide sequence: TGTGCCAGCAGCTCCCTCGGGGAATACAATCAGCCCCAGCATTTT.

The CDR3 nucleotides read TGTGCCAGCAGTCAGCGTATGGCAGGGGGCACAGATACGCAGTATTTT. It translates to CASSQRMAGGTDTQYF. The gene calls are TRBV27 and TRBJ2-3; D is perhaps TRBD1 (6 bases). Germline assignment: CDR1 MNHEY and CDR2 SMNVEV (reference sequence). The CDR3 covers 16 residues. Trimming pared 5 bases from V and 1 base from J, leaving 16 bases between.

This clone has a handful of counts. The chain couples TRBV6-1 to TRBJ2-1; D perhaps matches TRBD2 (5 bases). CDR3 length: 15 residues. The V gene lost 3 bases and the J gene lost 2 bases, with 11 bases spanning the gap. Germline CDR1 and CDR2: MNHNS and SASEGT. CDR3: CASSEGSLPYNEQFF. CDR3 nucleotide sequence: TGTGCCAGCAGTGAGGGGAGCCTTCCCTACAATGAGCAGTTCTTC.